This T cell receptor (beta chain) was observed in a study of T-cell memory formation after mild COVID-19. Turning to the study itself: Clusters of TCRs were largely donor specific. Study-wide results and limits: Mostly located in CM and EM were contracting CD4+ clones, with contracting CD8+ clones located in EMRA. There was a balanced CD4/CD8 profile in clones contracting day 15 to 85, and later expanders leaned CD4+.

A note on this clonotype: Its antigen remains unidentified.

The germline CDR1 and CDR2 sequences are SGHAT and FQNNGV. The CDR3 runs 14 residues. V lost 3 bases and J lost 6; bases outside the gene matches: 7. TCRdb fed the 5' RACE reads into MiXCR, producing one record per CDR3 protein. Seen here are roughly 580,000 distinct CDR3 sequences, roughly 18% observed once, and the top ten hold 9.5% to 15%. This receptor was taken from an adult woman who had mild COVID-19 (a few samples of this study predate the infection). Cell type and time point are not known. The chain has TRBV11-2 and TRBJ2-7; 8 bases agree with TRBD1. Sequenced: PBMCs or a T cell subset sorted from them (not recorded which). CDR3 protein: CASSFGTGSSEQYF. In DNA, the CDR3 is TGTGCCAGCAGCTTTGGGACAGGTTCAAGCGAGCAGTACTTC.